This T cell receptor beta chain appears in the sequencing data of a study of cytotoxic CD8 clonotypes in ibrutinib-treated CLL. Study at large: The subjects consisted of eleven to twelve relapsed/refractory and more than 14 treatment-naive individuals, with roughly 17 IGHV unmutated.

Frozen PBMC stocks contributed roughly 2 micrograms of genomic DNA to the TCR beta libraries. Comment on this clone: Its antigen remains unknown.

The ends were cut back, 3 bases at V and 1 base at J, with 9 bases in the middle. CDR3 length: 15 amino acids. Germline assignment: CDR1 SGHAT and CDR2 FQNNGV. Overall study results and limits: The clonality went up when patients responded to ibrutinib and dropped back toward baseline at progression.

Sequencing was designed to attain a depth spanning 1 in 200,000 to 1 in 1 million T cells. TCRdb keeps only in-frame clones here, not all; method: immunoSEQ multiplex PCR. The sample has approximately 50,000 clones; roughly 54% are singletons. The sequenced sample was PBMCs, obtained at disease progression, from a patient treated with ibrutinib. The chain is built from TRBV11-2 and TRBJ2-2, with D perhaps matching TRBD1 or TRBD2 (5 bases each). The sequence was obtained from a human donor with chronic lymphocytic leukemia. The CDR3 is CASSFQGVNTGELFF. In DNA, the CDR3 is TGTGCCAGCAGCTTCCAGGGAGTGAACACCGGGGAGCTGTTTTTT. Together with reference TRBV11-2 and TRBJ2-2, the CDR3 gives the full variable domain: EAGVAQSPRYKIIEKRQSVAFWCNPISGHATLYWYQQILGQGPKLLIQFQNNGVVDDSQLPKDRFSAERLKGVDSTLKIQPAKLEDSAVYLCASSFQGVNTGELFFGEGSRLTVL.